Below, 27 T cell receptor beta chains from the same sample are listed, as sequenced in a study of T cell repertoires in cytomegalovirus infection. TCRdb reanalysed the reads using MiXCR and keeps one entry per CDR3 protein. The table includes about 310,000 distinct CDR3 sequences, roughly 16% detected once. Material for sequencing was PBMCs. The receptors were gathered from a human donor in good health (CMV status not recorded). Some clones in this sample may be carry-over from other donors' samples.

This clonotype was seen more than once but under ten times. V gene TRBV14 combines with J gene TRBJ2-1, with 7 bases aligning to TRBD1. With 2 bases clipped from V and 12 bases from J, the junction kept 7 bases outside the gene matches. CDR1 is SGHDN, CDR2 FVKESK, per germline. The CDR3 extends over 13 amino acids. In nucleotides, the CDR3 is TGTGCCAGCAGCCAACAAACAGGGGTTGGGCAGTTCTTC. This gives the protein CASSQQTGVGQFF.

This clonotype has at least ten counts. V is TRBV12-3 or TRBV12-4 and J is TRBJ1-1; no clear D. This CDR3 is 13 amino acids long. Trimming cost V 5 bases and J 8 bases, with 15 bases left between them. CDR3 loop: CASSQSPSGEAFF. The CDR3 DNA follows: TGTGCCAGCAGTCAATCCCCCAGCGGGGAAGCTTTCTTT.

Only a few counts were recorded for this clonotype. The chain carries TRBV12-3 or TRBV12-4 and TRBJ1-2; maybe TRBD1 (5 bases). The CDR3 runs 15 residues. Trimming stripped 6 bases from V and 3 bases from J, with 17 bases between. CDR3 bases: TGTGCCAGCAGACGAAGGGGTATGAACGACTATGGCTACACCTTC. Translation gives CASRRRGMNDYGYTF.

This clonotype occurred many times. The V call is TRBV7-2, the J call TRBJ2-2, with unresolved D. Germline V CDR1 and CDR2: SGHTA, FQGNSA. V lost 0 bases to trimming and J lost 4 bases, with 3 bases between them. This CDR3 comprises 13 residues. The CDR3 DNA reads TGTGCCAGCAGCTTAGCGGTCACCGGGGAGCTGTTTTTT. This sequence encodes CASSLAVTGELFF.

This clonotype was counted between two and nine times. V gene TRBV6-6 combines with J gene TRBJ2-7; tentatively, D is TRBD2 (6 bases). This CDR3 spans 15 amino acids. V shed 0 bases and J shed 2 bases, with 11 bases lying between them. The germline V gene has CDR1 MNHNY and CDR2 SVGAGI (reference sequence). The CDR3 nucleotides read TGTGCCAGCAGTTACTCGCCGCGGGGAACCTACGAGCAGTACTTC. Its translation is CASSYSPRGTYEQYF.

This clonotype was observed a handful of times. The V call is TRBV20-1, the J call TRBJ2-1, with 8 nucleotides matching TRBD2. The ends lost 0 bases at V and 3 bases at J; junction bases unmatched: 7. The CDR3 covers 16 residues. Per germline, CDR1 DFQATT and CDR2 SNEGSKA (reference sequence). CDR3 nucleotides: TGCAGTGCTAGAGAGGCAGCGGGGGACTACTACAATGAGCAGTTCTTC. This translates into CSAREAAGDYYNEQFF.

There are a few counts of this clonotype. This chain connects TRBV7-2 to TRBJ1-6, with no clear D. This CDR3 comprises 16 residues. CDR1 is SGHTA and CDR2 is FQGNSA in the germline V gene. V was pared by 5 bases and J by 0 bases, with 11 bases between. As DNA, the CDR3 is TGTGCCAGCAGCCCCCACGAAAGCTCCTATAATTCACCCCTCCACTTT. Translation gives CASSPHESSYNSPLHF.

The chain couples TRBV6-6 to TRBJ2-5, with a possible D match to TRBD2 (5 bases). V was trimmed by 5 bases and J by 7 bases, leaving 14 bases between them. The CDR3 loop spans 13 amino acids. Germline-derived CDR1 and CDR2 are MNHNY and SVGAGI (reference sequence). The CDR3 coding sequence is TGTGCCAGCAGTCAGACCCAAGGAGGGACCCAGTACTTC. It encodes CASSQTQGGTQYF.

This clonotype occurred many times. The CDR3 sequence: CASSSLLAGQETQYF. CDR3 nucleotide sequence: TGTGCCAGCAGCTCGTTACTAGCGGGGCAAGAGACCCAGTACTTC. V is TRBV7-2 and J is TRBJ2-5, with 10 bases matching TRBD2. This CDR3 is 15 amino acids long. Per germline, CDR1 SGHTA and CDR2 FQGNSA. V lost 4 bases to trimming and J lost 2 bases; unmatched junction nucleotides: 4.

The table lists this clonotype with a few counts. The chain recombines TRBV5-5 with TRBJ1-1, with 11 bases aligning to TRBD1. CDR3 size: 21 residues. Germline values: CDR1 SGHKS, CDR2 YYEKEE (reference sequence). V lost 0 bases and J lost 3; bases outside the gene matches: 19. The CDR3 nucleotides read TGTGCCAGCAGCTTGGTTTACGGCCTGGCCGGGACAGGGGGGTCGGACACTGAAGCTTTCTTT. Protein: CASSLVYGLAGTGGSDTEAFF.

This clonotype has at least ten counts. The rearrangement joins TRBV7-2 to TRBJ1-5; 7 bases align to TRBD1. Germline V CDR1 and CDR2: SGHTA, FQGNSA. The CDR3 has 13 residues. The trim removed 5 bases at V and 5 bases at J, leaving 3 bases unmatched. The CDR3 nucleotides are TGTGCCAGCAGCGCCAGGGGGGATCAGCCCCAGCATTTT. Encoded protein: CASSARGDQPQHF.

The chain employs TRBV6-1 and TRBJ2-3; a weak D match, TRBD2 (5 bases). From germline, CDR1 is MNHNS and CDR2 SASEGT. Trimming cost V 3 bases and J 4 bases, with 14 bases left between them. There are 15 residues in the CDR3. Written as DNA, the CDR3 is TGTGCCAGCAGTGAGAGGACGGCGGGCCCAGATACGCAGTATTTT. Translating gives CASSERTAGPDTQYF.

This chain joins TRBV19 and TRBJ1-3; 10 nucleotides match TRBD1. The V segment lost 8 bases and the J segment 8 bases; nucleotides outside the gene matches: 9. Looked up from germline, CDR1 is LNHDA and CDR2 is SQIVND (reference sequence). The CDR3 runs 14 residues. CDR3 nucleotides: TGTGCCAGTGCACCGGGACAGGGGATGGACACCATATATTTT. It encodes CASAPGQGMDTIYF.

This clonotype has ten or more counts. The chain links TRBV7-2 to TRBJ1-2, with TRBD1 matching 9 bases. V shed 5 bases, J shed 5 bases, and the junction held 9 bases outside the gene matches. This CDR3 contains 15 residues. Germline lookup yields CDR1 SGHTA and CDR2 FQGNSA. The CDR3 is CASSADRGFGYGYTF. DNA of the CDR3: TGTGCCAGCAGCGCAGACAGGGGGTTCGGGTATGGCTACACCTTC. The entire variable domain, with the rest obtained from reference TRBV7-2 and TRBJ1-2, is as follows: GAGVSQSPSNKVTEKGKDVELRCDPISGHTALYWYRQSLGQGLEFLIYFQGNSAPDKSGLPSDRFSAERTGGSVSTLTIQRTQQEDSAVYLCASSADRGFGYGYTFGSGTRLTVV.

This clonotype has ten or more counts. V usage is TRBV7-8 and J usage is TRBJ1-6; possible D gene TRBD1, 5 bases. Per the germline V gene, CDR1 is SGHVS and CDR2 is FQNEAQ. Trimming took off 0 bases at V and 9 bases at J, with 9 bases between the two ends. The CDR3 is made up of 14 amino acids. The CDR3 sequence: CASSLAGGSSPLHF. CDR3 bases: TGTGCCAGCAGCTTAGCCGGGGGAAGTTCACCCCTCCACTTT.

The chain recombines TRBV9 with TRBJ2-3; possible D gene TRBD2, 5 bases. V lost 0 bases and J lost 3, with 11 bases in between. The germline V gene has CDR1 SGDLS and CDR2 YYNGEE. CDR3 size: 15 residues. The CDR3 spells CASSVVSGVTDTQYF. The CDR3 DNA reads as TGTGCCAGCAGCGTAGTTTCCGGGGTAACAGATACGCAGTATTTT.

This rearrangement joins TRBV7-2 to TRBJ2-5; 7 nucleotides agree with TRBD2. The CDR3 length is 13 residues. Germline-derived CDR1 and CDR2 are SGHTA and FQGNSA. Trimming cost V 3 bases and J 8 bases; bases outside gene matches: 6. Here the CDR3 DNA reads TGTGCCAGCAGCTTCGGACTAGGGGAAACCCAGTACTTC. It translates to CASSFGLGETQYF.

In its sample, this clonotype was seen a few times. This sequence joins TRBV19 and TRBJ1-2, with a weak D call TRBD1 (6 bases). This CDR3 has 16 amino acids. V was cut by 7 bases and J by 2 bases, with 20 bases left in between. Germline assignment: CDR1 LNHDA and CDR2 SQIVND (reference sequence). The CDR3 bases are TGTGCCAGTATGAAGGGGGGAACGAAACCGAACTATGGCTACACCTTC. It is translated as CASMKGGTKPNYGYTF.

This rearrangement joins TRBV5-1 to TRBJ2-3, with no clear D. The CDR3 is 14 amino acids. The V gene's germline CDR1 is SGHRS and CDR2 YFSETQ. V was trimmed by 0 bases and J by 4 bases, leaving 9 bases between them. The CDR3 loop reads CASSLDSSSDTQYF. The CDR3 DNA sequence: TGCGCCAGCAGCTTGGACAGCTCCTCAGATACGCAGTATTTT.

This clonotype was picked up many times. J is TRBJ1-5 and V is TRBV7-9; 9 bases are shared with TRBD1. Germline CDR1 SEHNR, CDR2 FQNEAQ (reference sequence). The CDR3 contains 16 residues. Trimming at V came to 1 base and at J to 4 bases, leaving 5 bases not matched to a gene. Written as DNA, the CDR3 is TGTGCCAGCAGCTTAGAGCTGGGACAGGGAAATCAGCCCCAGCATTTT. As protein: CASSLELGQGNQPQHF.

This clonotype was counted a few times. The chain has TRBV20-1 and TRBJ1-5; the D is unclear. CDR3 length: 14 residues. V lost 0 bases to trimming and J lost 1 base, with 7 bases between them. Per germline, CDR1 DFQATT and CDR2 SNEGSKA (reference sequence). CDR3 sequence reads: CSARDSRSNQPQHF. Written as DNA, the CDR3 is TGCAGTGCTAGAGACTCCAGAAGCAATCAGCCCCAGCATTTT.

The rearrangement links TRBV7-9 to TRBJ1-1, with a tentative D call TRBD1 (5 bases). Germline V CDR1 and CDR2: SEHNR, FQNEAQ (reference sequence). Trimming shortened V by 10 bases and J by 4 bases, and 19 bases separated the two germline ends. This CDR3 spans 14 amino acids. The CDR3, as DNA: TGTGCCACCGACGGGACGGTTCGTGGCACTGAAGCTTTCTTT. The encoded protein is CATDGTVRGTEAFF.

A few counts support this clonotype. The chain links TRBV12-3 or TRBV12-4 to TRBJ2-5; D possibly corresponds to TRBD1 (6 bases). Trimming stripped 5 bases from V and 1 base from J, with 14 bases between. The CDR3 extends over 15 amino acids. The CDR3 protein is CASSLLQGTQETQYF. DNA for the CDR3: TGTGCCAGCAGTCTATTACAGGGAACCCAAGAGACCCAGTACTTC.

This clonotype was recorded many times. CDR3 bases: TGTGCCAGCAGCCCAGCGGGAAGGACCTTCTACGAGCAGTACTTC. This sequence encodes CASSPAGRTFYEQYF. The rearrangement joins TRBV7-8 to TRBJ2-7; 7 bases align to TRBD2. The CDR3 has 15 residues. V lost 5 bases to trimming and J lost 3 bases; unmatched junction nucleotides: 10. Germline V lookup: CDR1 SGHVS, CDR2 FQNEAQ.

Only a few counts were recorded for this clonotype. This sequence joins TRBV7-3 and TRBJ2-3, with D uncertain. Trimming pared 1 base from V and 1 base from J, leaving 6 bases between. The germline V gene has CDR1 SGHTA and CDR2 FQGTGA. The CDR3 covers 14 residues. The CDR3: CASSLRDGTDTQYF. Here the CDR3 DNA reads TGTGCCAGCAGCTTAAGGGATGGCACAGATACGCAGTATTTT.

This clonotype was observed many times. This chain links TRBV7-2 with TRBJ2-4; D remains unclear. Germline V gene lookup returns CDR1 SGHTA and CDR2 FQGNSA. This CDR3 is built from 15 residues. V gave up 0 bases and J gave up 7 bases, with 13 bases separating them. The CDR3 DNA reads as TGTGCCAGCAGCTTAGCCCGATCGCTCTTTAACATTCAGTACTTC. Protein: CASSLARSLFNIQYF.

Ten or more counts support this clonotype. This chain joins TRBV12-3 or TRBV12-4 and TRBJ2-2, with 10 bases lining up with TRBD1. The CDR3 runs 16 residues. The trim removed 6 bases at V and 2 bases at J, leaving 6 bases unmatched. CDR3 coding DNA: TGTGCCAGCAGGCGGGACAGGGGCTCTAACACCGGGGAGCTGTTTTTT. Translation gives CASRRDRGSNTGELFF.